This TCR beta chain is from a study of cytomegalovirus exposure and HLA in healthy donors. Notes on the study in general: Presence/absence analyses took donor sequencing depth as roughly uniform. Owing to their indistinguishability, certain V segments, notably TRBV6-2 and TRBV6-3, were excluded.

About this clone itself: What it binds is not known.

Primers included in the PCR were 60 Vbeta and 13 Jbeta primers. Using immunoSEQ multiplex PCR, the repertoire was profiled, and TCRdb retains in-frame clones only, with some absent. The profile shows approximately 150,000 clones, around 81% of them singletons. The V gene's germline CDR1 is SQVTM and CDR2 ANQGSEA. Trimming removed 4 bases at V and 9 bases at J, with 7 bases between. This CDR3 region has 10 residues. The sample taken for sequencing was PBMCs. The chain is built from TRBV29-1 and TRBJ2-1; unclear D gene. The sequence was obtained from a woman in her forties or fifties in good health and CMV-seronegative. As DNA, the CDR3 is TGCAGCGTTGTCCAGATTGAGCAGTTCTTC. Amino acids: CSVVQIEQFF.